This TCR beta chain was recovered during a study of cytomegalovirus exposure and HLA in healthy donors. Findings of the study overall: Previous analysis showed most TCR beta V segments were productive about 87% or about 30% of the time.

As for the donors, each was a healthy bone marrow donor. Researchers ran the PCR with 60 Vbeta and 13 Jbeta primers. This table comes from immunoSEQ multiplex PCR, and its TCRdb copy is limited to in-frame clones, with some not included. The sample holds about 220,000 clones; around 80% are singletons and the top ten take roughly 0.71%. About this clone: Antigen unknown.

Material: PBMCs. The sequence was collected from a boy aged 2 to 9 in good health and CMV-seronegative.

For the CDR3, the DNA is TGTGCCAGCAGTGGGCGAGACAGATCCTACGAGCAGTACGTC. Its protein is CASSGRDRSYEQYV. This rearrangement joins TRBV27 to TRBJ2-7; D might be TRBD1 (5 bases). Germline CDR1 is MNHEY and CDR2 is SMNVEV (reference sequence). The CDR3 consists of 14 residues. Between the trimmed V and J ends, which lost 5 bases and 1 base, there was a span of 12 bases.